The 23 T cell receptor beta chains given below trace back to one sample, sequenced in a study of shared clonotypes between healthy human individuals. Assay: immunoSEQ multiplex PCR; the TCRdb copy retains only in-frame clones and omits some. The sample shows about 2.5 million clones, approximately 90% of them seen only once. Sequencing input: naive CD4+ T cells from PBMCs. Stated subset: CD45RA+ positively selected. Receptors originate from a man aged 18 to 29 in good health. Some clones in this sample may be carry-over from other donors' samples.

The chain employs TRBV18 and TRBJ2-1; D is possibly TRBD2 (5 bases). Per the germline V gene, CDR1 is KGHSH and CDR2 is LQKENI. The CDR3 runs 14 residues. Trimming removed 3 bases from V and 5 bases from J, with 11 bases in between. The CDR3 reads CASSPSLEDNEQFF. In nucleotides, the CDR3 is TGTGCCAGCTCACCGTCCCTGGAGGACAATGAGCAGTTCTTC.

The rearrangement joins TRBV4-2 to TRBJ1-1; D uncertain. In germline, CDR1 is LGHNA, CDR2 YNFKEQ. V was clipped by 0 bases and J by 3 bases, with 8 bases between them. The CDR3 length is 14 residues. The CDR3 here is CASSQDASYTEAFF. The DNA for the CDR3 is TGTGCCAGCAGCCAAGACGCATCTTACACTGAAGCTTTCTTT.

This clone was counted only a few times. This chain uses TRBV28 with TRBJ1-1, with D tentatively TRBD1 (5 bases). The CDR3 length is 13 residues. V was clipped by 8 bases and J by 10 bases, with 20 bases between them. The germline CDR1 and CDR2 sequences are MDHEN and SYDVKM. Here the CDR3 DNA reads TGTGCCAGCGAAACGGTAGGGCAGGGATCAGCTTTCTTT. Its protein product is CASETVGQGSAFF.

The chain combines TRBV10-3 with TRBJ2-1, with TRBD2 matching over 7 bases. The CDR3 is made up of 11 amino acids. In germline, CDR1 is ENHRY, CDR2 SYGVKD. The J segment lost 9 bases and the V segment lost 6 bases, leaving 2 bases of the junction unmatched. The chain's CDR3 is CAIRERGEQFF. The CDR3 nucleotides read TGTGCCATCAGAGAGCGGGGTGAGCAGTTCTTC.

The V call is TRBV7-6, the J call TRBJ2-1; D ambiguous. The CDR3 is made up of 15 amino acids. V lost 0 bases and J lost 4, with 10 bases in between. CDR1 SGHVS and CDR2 FNYEAQ come from the germline V gene. The CDR3 loop is CASSLAVGSYNEQFF. The CDR3 DNA follows: TGTGCCAGCAGCTTAGCGGTTGGCAGTTACAATGAGCAGTTCTTC.

This clone was seen more than once but under ten times. V and J are TRBV9 and TRBJ2-2, with 7 bases matching TRBD1. This CDR3 is built from 17 residues. From germline, CDR1 is SGDLS and CDR2 YYNGEE. J was trimmed by 2 bases and V by 4 bases; bases with no gene match: 11. CDR3 nucleotide sequence: TGTGCCAGCAGCTTCACAGGGGAAGGGGTTAACACCGGGGAGCTGTTTTTT. The encoded protein is CASSFTGEGVNTGELFF.

The rearrangement joins TRBV9 to TRBJ2-1, with 8 bases that match TRBD2. Per germline, CDR1 SGDLS and CDR2 YYNGEE. The CDR3 is 16 residues long. With 2 bases clipped from V and 3 bases from J, the junction kept 7 bases outside the gene matches. The CDR3 DNA is TGTGCCAGCAGCGTCGAACTAGCGGCCATCTACAATGAGCAGTTCTTC. It specifies CASSVELAAIYNEQFF.

V is TRBV19 and J is TRBJ1-2; no clear D gene. V lost 4 bases, J lost 8 bases, and 20 bases lay in between. The CDR3 sequence is 15 residues long. Looked up from germline, CDR1 is LNHDA and CDR2 is SQIVND (reference sequence). Here the CDR3 reads CASSTAGRENRGYTF. The CDR3 DNA reads TGTGCCAGTAGTACCGCCGGGAGAGAAAACCGAGGCTACACCTTC.

J is TRBJ1-1 and V is TRBV9, with a tentative D call TRBD1 (5 bases). The germline CDR1 and CDR2 sequences are SGDLS and YYNGEE. With 4 bases removed from V and 3 bases from J, the gap between germline ends came to 16 bases. The CDR3 spans 15 residues. The CDR3 region has the DNA TGTGCCAGCAGCCCCAGGCTCAGGGAGGACACTGAAGCTTTCTTT. Protein sequence: CASSPRLREDTEAFF. Filled out from reference TRBV9 and TRBJ1-1, the complete variable domain reads DSGVTQTPKHLITATGQRVTLRCSPRSGDLSVYWYQQSLDQGLQFLIQYYNGEERAKGNILERFSAQQFPDLHSELNLSSLELGDSALYFCASSPRLREDTEAFFGQGTRLTVV.

In DNA, the CDR3 is TGTGCCAGCAGTTACTTGGGGAAAGGGGCCAACGTCCTGACTTTC. Its translation: CASSYLGKGANVLTF. This chain links TRBV6-5 with TRBJ2-6; D uncertain. The CDR3 spans 15 residues. V lost 1 base and J lost 4, with 8 bases in between. Germline V CDR1 and CDR2: MNHEY, SVGAGI.

The chain recombines TRBV5-4 with TRBJ2-7; 9 positions match TRBD2. The junction had 3 bases not matched to a gene; V was cut back by 0 bases and J by 5 bases. The CDR3 spans 14 residues. CDR1 and CDR2 from the germline V gene are SGHNT and YYREEE (reference sequence). CDR3 nucleotide sequence: TGTGCCAGCAGCTTGGCCCTAGCGGGACACGAGCAGTACTTC. It yields the protein CASSLALAGHEQYF.

This clone was observed a handful of times. This chain connects TRBV5-6 to TRBJ1-2, with D perhaps matching TRBD1 (5 bases). This CDR3 has 12 amino acids. Deletions cut 1 base from V and 8 bases from J, with 9 bases between. Germline CDR1 is SGHDT and CDR2 is YYEEEE. CDR3 sequence (DNA): TGTGCCAGCAGCTTGCCGGGGACCGGCTACACCTTC. This encodes CASSLPGTGYTF.

The chain employs TRBV5-5 and TRBJ2-7; D perhaps matches TRBD1 (6 bases). Germline CDR1 and CDR2: SGHKS and YYEKEE (reference sequence). The V end lost 1 base, the J end lost 5 bases, and 19 bases lay between the germline ends. The CDR3 sequence is 16 residues long. This CDR3 is CASSLPPTGRSDEQYF. The DNA of the CDR3 is TGTGCCAGCAGCTTGCCTCCGACAGGACGTTCGGACGAGCAGTACTTC.

This chain joins TRBV5-1 and TRBJ1-1; 9 positions match TRBD1. CDR3 length: 14 residues. V shed 4 bases, J shed 5 bases, and the junction held 6 bases outside the gene matches. CDR1 SGHRS and CDR2 YFSETQ come from the germline V gene. CDR3 protein: CASSNTGGRTEAFF. The CDR3 DNA is TGCGCCAGCAGCAACACAGGGGGCAGGACTGAAGCTTTCTTT. Combining the CDR3 with reference TRBV5-1 and TRBJ1-1 gives the whole variable domain KAGVTQTPRYLIKTRGQQVTLSCSPISGHRSVSWYQQTPGQGLQFLFEYFSETQRNKGNFPGRFSGRQFSNSRSEMNVSTLELGDSALYLCASSNTGGRTEAFFGQGTRLTVV.

V is TRBV28 and J is TRBJ2-1; 7 nucleotides align to TRBD1. This CDR3 spans 17 amino acids. CDR1 MDHEN and CDR2 SYDVKM come from the germline V gene. Germline trimming cut 7 bases from V and 0 bases from J; bases unmatched to any gene: 12. The CDR3 bases are TGTGCCAGCAAATCAAACAGGGGATTGAGCTCCTACAATGAGCAGTTCTTC. It yields the protein CASKSNRGLSSYNEQFF.

The rearrangement uses TRBV28 and TRBJ2-3, with 15 bases that match TRBD2. The CDR3 has 17 residues. Trimming at V came to 2 bases and at J to 3 bases, leaving 3 bases not matched to a gene. CDR1 is MDHEN, CDR2 SYDVKM, per germline. Written as DNA, the CDR3 is TGTGCCAGCAGTTTAGTCGGGACTAGCGGGAGGACAGATACGCAGTATTTT. Its translation is CASSLVGTSGRTDTQYF.

About this clone itself: The same CDR3 can be traced to other DNA sequences in this sample. The chain couples TRBV9 to TRBJ2-3; TRBD2 agrees at 10 bases. CDR1 is SGDLS, CDR2 YYNGEE, per germline. The CDR3 runs to 15 residues. V was pared by 1 base and J by 2 bases, with 1 base of the junction left unmatched. The CDR3, as DNA: TGTGCCAGCAGCGTACTAGCGGGAGTCACAGATACGCAGTATTTT. This gives the protein CASSVLAGVTDTQYF.

This clone was counted between two and nine times. The chain links TRBV28 to TRBJ1-1; 7 bases map to TRBD1. V lost 6 bases and J lost 5; bases outside the gene matches: 6. In germline, CDR1 is MDHEN, CDR2 SYDVKM. CDR3 length equals 13 residues. The CDR3 loop is CASREQGRTEAFF. The CDR3 nucleotides read TGTGCCAGCAGGGAACAGGGGAGGACTGAAGCTTTCTTT. The whole variable domain, remainder taken from reference TRBV28 and TRBJ1-1, is DVKVTQSSRYLVKRTGEKVFLECVQDMDHENMFWYRQDPGLGLRLIYFSYDVKMKEKGDIPEGYSVSREKKERFSLILESASTNQTSMYLCASREQGRTEAFFGQGTRLTVV.

V and J are TRBV5-4 and TRBJ1-3; TRBD1 aligns across 10 bases. CDR3 length: 19 amino acids. The V gene end was trimmed by 2 bases and the J gene end by 1 base; junction bases not matched to a gene: 12. Germline CDR1 is SGHNT and CDR2 is YYREEE (reference sequence). CDR3 coding DNA: TGTGCCAGCAGCTTCGGGAGGGACAGGGGACTCACTTCTGGAAACACCATATATTTT. Protein: CASSFGRDRGLTSGNTIYF.

The V and J genes are TRBV6-6 and TRBJ1-1; TRBD1 might be the D (5 bases). V lost 4 bases, J lost 0 bases, and 12 bases lay in between. CDR1 is MNHNY and CDR2 is SVGAGI in the germline V gene (reference sequence). This CDR3 has 15 residues. CDR3 sequence: CASSSPWGMNTEAFF. The CDR3 DNA follows: TGTGCCAGCAGTTCGCCCTGGGGGATGAACACTGAAGCTTTCTTT.

This chain joins TRBV4-1 and TRBJ2-5; TRBD2 aligns across 12 bases. The CDR3 is 16 residues long. J gave up 5 bases and V 3 bases, and 7 bases lay outside the gene matches. Germline V lookup: CDR1 MGHRA, CDR2 YSYEKL. CDR3 residues: CASSHPLAGGAETQYF. CDR3 DNA sequence: TGCGCCAGCAGCCACCCACTAGCGGGAGGAGCTGAGACCCAGTACTTC.

This chain links TRBV11-2 with TRBJ1-3; D remains unclear. The CDR3 is made up of 17 amino acids. Per germline, CDR1 SGHAT and CDR2 FQNNGV. The germline V and J ends were trimmed by 5 bases and 0 bases, with 17 bases remaining between them. The DNA of the CDR3 is TGTGCCAGCAGCCCTGTAGCCAGGTTCGGCTCTGGAAACACCATATATTTT. Its translation: CASSPVARFGSGNTIYF.

The CDR3 spells CASSVYPIGYGYTF. In DNA form, the CDR3 reads TGTGCCAGCAGCGTCTACCCAATCGGCTATGGCTACACCTTC. The chain joins TRBV6-1 to TRBJ1-2; no clear D gene. V was pared by 6 bases and J by 4 bases, with 15 bases between. Germline V gene data show CDR1 as MNHNS and CDR2 as SASEGT. The CDR3 consists of 14 residues.